These T cell receptor beta chains were read from a single sample in a study of identifying expanded T cells in peripheral blood. Sequencing was performed with immunoSEQ multiplex PCR; in TCRdb, only in-frame clones are kept and a portion is missing. This table holds 120,000 or so clones, about four fifths found once. The sequenced sample consisted of blood. The source is a person between 18 and 69 years old in good health. CDR3s include the opening cysteine and the closing phenylalanine or tryptophan. D genes are given only for firm matches. The size entry is marked missing in some rows and otherwise reads once, few, many or a size class.

>-|-|TRBJ2-4|TRBV10-1
CASSEPDKLTRQEAKNIQYF
TGCGCCAGCAGTGAGCCCGATAAGTTGACGCGACAGGAGGCCAAAAACATTCAGTACTTC
>few|-|TRBJ1-3|TRBV10-2
CASTPDSSGNTIYF
TGCGCCAGCACCCCCGACAGCTCTGGAAACACCATATATTTT
>-|-|TRBJ2-1|TRBV29-1
CSVELGPAAEQFF
TGCAGCGTTGAGTTGGGGCCCGCCGCTGAGCAGTTCTTC
>-|-|TRBJ1-2|TRBV2
CASGEGDGYTF
TGTGCCAGCGGCGAGGGGGATGGCTACACCTTC
>-|-|TRBJ1-6|TRBV27
CASSPSYSPLHF
TGTGCCAGCAGCCCATCCTATTCACCCCTCCACTTT
>many|-|TRBJ1-3|TRBV6-5
CASSQWTRSGNTIYF
TGTGCCAGCAGTCAGTGGACACGCTCTGGAAACACCATATATTTT
>-|-|TRBJ1-5|TRBV5-6
CASSRWGNQPQHF
TGTGCCAGCAGCCGATGGGGGAATCAGCCCCAGCATTTT
>once|TRBD1|TRBJ1-2|TRBV7-9
CASSLEDRGNYGYTF
TGTGCCAGCAGCTTAGAGGACAGGGGTAACTATGGCTACACCTTC
>-|TRBD1|TRBJ1-2|TRBV6-5
CASSYASTGGPDTF
TGTGCCAGCAGTTACGCCTCGACAGGGGGGCCAGACACCTTC
>-|-|TRBJ1-5|TRBV6-1
CASSNLQGSNQPQHF
TGTGCCAGCAGTAACTTACAGGGAAGCAATCAGCCCCAGCATTTT
>-|-|TRBJ1-5|TRBV2
CASSDWGGVSQPQHF
TGTGCCAGCAGTGACTGGGGGGGCGTGAGTCAGCCCCAGCATTTT
>few|-|TRBJ1-6|TRBV30
CAWSVPGNSPLHF
TGTGCCTGGAGTGTACCTGGGAATTCACCCCTCCACTTT